The 16 T cell receptor beta chains in this list originate from one sample, sequenced in a study of cytomegalovirus exposure and HLA in healthy donors. Primers included in the PCR were 60 Vbeta and 13 Jbeta primers. Profiling relied on immunoSEQ multiplex PCR, and the TCRdb table lists in-frame clones only, not all of them. The table records 95,000 to 130,000 clones, around three quarters of them present only once. Sequenced sample: PBMCs. Receptors originate from a man between 25 and 39 years old in good health and CMV-seropositive.

The count of this clone is one. J is TRBJ1-2 and V is TRBV7-9, with D maybe TRBD1 (6 bases). Germline values: CDR1 SEHNR, CDR2 FQNEAQ (reference sequence). The CDR3 has 14 amino acids. V lost 0 bases, J lost 4 bases, and 9 bases lay in between. DNA of the CDR3: TGTGCCAGCAGCTTAGCCGAAGGGGGCTATGGCTACACCTTC. Its translation: CASSLAEGGYGYTF. The full variable domain, its missing parts supplied by reference TRBV7-9 and TRBJ1-2, is DTGVSQNPRHKITKRGQNVTFRCDPISEHNRLYWYRQTLGQGPEFLTYFQNEAQLEKSRLLSDRFSAERPKGSFSTLEIQRTEQGDSAMYLCASSLAEGGYGYTFGSGTRLTVV.

The rearrangement uses TRBV14 and TRBJ1-1; D is unresolved. V dropped 2 bases and J dropped 2 bases, with 6 bases sitting between them. Germline assignment: CDR1 SGHDN and CDR2 FVKESK. The CDR3 spans 13 residues. The CDR3 spells CASSQQFNTEAFF. The CDR3 DNA follows: TGTGCCAGCAGCCAACAATTCAACACTGAAGCTTTCTTT.

This clone has more than one count but fewer than ten. The rearrangement links TRBV7-3 to TRBJ2-6, with 8 bases lining up with TRBD2. The CDR3 has 18 residues. Unmatched junction bases numbered 9, after V lost 3 bases and J lost 2 bases. CDR1 is SGHTA, CDR2 FQGTGA, per germline. The CDR3 coding sequence is TGTGCCAGCAGCTTCGCTAGCGGGTTGGTAACTGGGGCCAACGTCCTGACTTTC. Encoded protein: CASSFASGLVTGANVLTF.

The CDR3 here is CASSLKGGVSYEQYF. The CDR3 nucleotides are TGTGCCAGCAGCTTAAAGGGAGGGGTTTCCTACGAGCAGTACTTC. The rearrangement joins TRBV14 to TRBJ2-7; 7 bases match TRBD2. Trimming cost V 5 bases and J 1 base; bases outside gene matches: 8. Germline lookup yields CDR1 SGHDN and CDR2 FVKESK. This CDR3 spans 15 amino acids.

The rearrangement uses TRBV9 and TRBJ1-5; tentatively, D is TRBD1 (5 bases). Germline loops: CDR1 SGDLS, CDR2 YYNGEE. V lost 4 bases and J 0 bases, leaving 11 bases between the germline ends. CDR3 length: 15 amino acids. The CDR3 is CASSLAGYSNQPQHF. The CDR3 DNA reads as TGTGCCAGCAGCTTGGCAGGGTATAGCAATCAGCCCCAGCATTTT. The full variable domain, with the rest looked up from reference TRBV9 and TRBJ1-5, is DSGVTQTPKHLITATGQRVTLRCSPRSGDLSVYWYQQSLDQGLQFLIQYYNGEERAKGNILERFSAQQFPDLHSELNLSSLELGDSALYFCASSLAGYSNQPQHFGDGTRLSIL.

The chain couples TRBV5-8 to TRBJ2-7, with D possibly TRBD1 on 6 matching bases. Trimming removed 0 bases from V and 2 bases from J, with 12 bases in between. CDR1 and CDR2 (germline): SGHTS, YDEGEE. The CDR3 consists of 15 residues. The CDR3 region is CASSLARGRAYEQYF. CDR3 nucleotide sequence: TGTGCCAGCAGCTTGGCCAGGGGCCGAGCCTACGAGCAGTACTTC.

The chain recombines TRBV30 with TRBJ2-7; D perhaps matches TRBD2 (7 bases). This CDR3 spans 12 amino acids. The germline gives CDR1 GTSNPN, CDR2 SVGIG (reference sequence). The germline V and J ends were trimmed by 3 bases and 4 bases, with 10 bases remaining between them. CDR3 DNA sequence: TGTGCCTGGAGCGGGGGGCGATACGAGCAGTACTTC. Protein: CAWSGGRYEQYF.

The chain employs TRBV18 and TRBJ2-7; 7 nucleotides line up with TRBD1. This CDR3 is built from 15 residues. The ends lost 5 bases at V and 0 bases at J; junction bases unmatched: 7. The V gene's germline CDR1 is KGHSH and CDR2 LQKENI. CDR3 in DNA: TGTGCCAGCTCATTCATGACAGGGACCTCCTACGAGCAGTACTTC. It translates to CASSFMTGTSYEQYF.

The J gene is TRBJ2-1, the V gene TRBV28; weak D call: TRBD2 (6 bases). Trimming pared 2 bases from V and 7 bases from J, leaving 12 bases between. Germline assignment: CDR1 MDHEN and CDR2 SYDVKM. The length of the CDR3 is 14 residues. CDR3 nucleotides: TGTGCCAGCAGTTTAGTCGGGAGTTTTAATGAGCAGTTCTTC. Amino acids: CASSLVGSFNEQFF.

This clone showed up just a few times. The J gene is TRBJ2-2, the V gene TRBV29-1; 13 bases agree with TRBD2. The CDR3 sequence is 14 residues long. Germline V gives CDR1 SQVTM, CDR2 ANQGSEA. V lost 4 bases and J lost 8; bases outside the gene matches: 4. CDR3 nucleotides: TGCAGCGTTGCCCTGACTAGCGGGAGGGGGGAGCTGTTTTTT. Protein product: CSVALTSGRGELFF.

The rearrangement uses TRBV27 and TRBJ1-1, with 12 positions matching TRBD1. Per the germline V gene, CDR1 is MNHEY and CDR2 is SMNVEV (reference sequence). This CDR3 has 17 residues. With 2 bases clipped from V and 4 bases from J, the junction kept 8 bases outside the gene matches. CDR3 DNA sequence: TGTGCCAGCAGTTTAAACCATGGGGACAGGGGGCTCACTGAAGCTTTCTTT. It specifies CASSLNHGDRGLTEAFF.

J is TRBJ2-5 and V is TRBV7-2; D perhaps matches TRBD1 (5 bases). Germline values: CDR1 SGHTA, CDR2 FQGNSA. Trimming removed 3 bases from V and 2 bases from J, with 7 bases in between. The CDR3 is 13 amino acids. Written as DNA, the CDR3 is TGTGCCAGCAGCTTCAGACAGCAAGAGACCCAGTACTTC. Its protein is CASSFRQQETQYF.

The chain recombines TRBV7-3 with TRBJ2-1, with 13 nucleotides matching TRBD2. The germline gives CDR1 SGHTA, CDR2 FQGTGA. V lost 4 bases and J lost 10; bases outside the gene matches: 7. CDR3 length: 15 residues. The CDR3 is CASSSGLAGTTEQFF. CDR3 DNA sequence: TGTGCCAGCAGCTCGGGACTAGCGGGGACAACGGAGCAGTTCTTC.

This sequence joins TRBV7-2 and TRBJ1-2, with 9 bases fitting TRBD1. The ends lost 5 bases at V and 6 bases at J; junction bases unmatched: 10. This CDR3 region has 15 residues. In germline, CDR1 is SGHTA, CDR2 FQGNSA. The DNA for the CDR3 is TGTGCCAGCAGCCTCCCCGGGACAGGGACCCATGGCTACACCTTC. Protein product: CASSLPGTGTHGYTF.

The V and J genes are TRBV4-3 and TRBJ2-7; 13 nucleotides agree with TRBD2. Trimming took 0 bases from V and 2 from J; bases not matched to a gene: 10. Germline V gene lookup returns CDR1 LGHNA and CDR2 YSLEER. The CDR3 length is 19 residues. DNA of the CDR3: TGCGCCAGCAGCCAAGAGGGACTAGCGGGAAGTGAATCTGCCTACGAGCAGTACTTC. Protein product: CASSQEGLAGSESAYEQYF.

The CDR3, as DNA: TGCGCCAGCAGCATATTTAGGACAGGGGAGGAGACCCAGTACTTC. This encodes CASSIFRTGEETQYF. V and J are TRBV5-1 and TRBJ2-5; 9 bases are shared with TRBD1. This CDR3 spans 15 amino acids. Germline V lookup: CDR1 SGHRS, CDR2 YFSETQ. The ends lost 4 bases at V and 5 bases at J; junction bases unmatched: 9. The variable domain in full, with the rest retrieved from reference TRBV5-1 and TRBJ2-5, is KAGVTQTPRYLIKTRGQQVTLSCSPISGHRSVSWYQQTPGQGLQFLFEYFSETQRNKGNFPGRFSGRQFSNSRSEMNVSTLELGDSALYLCASSIFRTGEETQYFGPGTRLLVL.